Shown below are 30 T cell receptor beta chains from a single sample sequenced in a study of blood T cell repertoires in COVID-19. Clones were read by immunoSEQ multiplex PCR, and TCRdb kept only the in-frame ones, dropping some. This sample has 55,000 to 75,000 clones, with roughly 86% found just once. Sequenced material: peripheral blood. Source of these receptors: a man aged 45-65 years with acute or convalescent COVID-19.

The V and J genes are TRBV19 and TRBJ1-3; 7 bases are shared with TRBD1. The junction had 9 bases not matched to a gene; V was cut back by 7 bases and J by 0 bases. The CDR3 runs 16 residues. In germline, CDR1 is LNHDA, CDR2 SQIVND (reference sequence). CDR3 nucleotide sequence: TGTGCCAGTAAAGAGGCCCGGACAGGCTCTGGAAACACCATATATTTT. Its translation is CASKEARTGSGNTIYF.

This chain links TRBV2 with TRBJ2-7, with 9 bases fitting TRBD2. This CDR3 has 15 residues. Germline V lookup: CDR1 SNHLY, CDR2 FYNNEI. J lost 3 bases, V lost 1 base, and 4 bases had no gene match. The CDR3 sequence is CASSEGGLALYEQYF. In DNA form, the CDR3 reads TGTGCCAGCAGTGAAGGGGGACTAGCTCTCTACGAGCAGTACTTC.

This clone was detected only once. The chain is built from TRBV30 and TRBJ2-4; D is perhaps TRBD2 (6 bases). V lost 1 base to trimming and J lost 11 bases, with 18 bases between them. The CDR3 is made up of 14 amino acids. Looked up from germline, CDR1 is GTSNPN and CDR2 is SVGIG (reference sequence). The CDR3 protein is CAWSGSKGGGLQYF. As DNA, the CDR3 is TGTGCCTGGAGTGGGTCAAAGGGAGGAGGGCTTCAGTACTTC.

V is TRBV28 and J is TRBJ2-7; maybe TRBD2 (6 bases). The CDR3 is made up of 15 amino acids. The V end was cut by 3 bases, the J end by 3 bases, with 15 bases between. Germline CDR1 and CDR2: MDHEN and SYDVKM. The CDR3 sequence is CASSLVLEGFYEQYF. CDR3 nucleotide sequence: TGTGCCAGCAGTTTGGTTTTGGAGGGGTTCTACGAGCAGTACTTC.

The V gene is TRBV6-5, the J gene TRBJ2-5; D is ambiguous. Trimming took 0 bases from V and 0 from J, leaving 5 bases between them. The CDR3 runs 14 residues. CDR1 and CDR2 from the germline V gene are MNHEY and SVGAGI. Written as DNA, the CDR3 is TGTGCCAGCAGTTACTCTCAGAACCAAGAGACCCAGTACTTC. Translating gives CASSYSQNQETQYF.

This clone was counted between two and nine times. The chain carries TRBV5-1 and TRBJ2-1; 9 nucleotides agree with TRBD2. Trimming cost V 4 bases and J 3 bases; bases outside gene matches: 5. There are 15 residues in the CDR3. The germline gives CDR1 SGHRS, CDR2 YFSETQ. CDR3: CASSLSGGRYNEQFF. In DNA, the CDR3 is TGCGCCAGCAGCCTTAGCGGGGGCCGCTACAATGAGCAGTTCTTC.

J is TRBJ2-1 and V is TRBV9; 9 bases map to TRBD2. Germline CDR1 reads SGDLS; CDR2 reads YYNGEE. V was pared by 0 bases and J by 10 bases, with 11 bases of the junction left unmatched. The CDR3 is 16 residues long. CDR3 in amino acids: CASSVALLAGGGEQFF. For the CDR3, the DNA is TGTGCCAGCAGCGTAGCCCTCCTCGCGGGAGGGGGCGAGCAGTTCTTC.

The chain joins TRBV11-2 to TRBJ2-5, with 9 positions matching TRBD2. CDR3 size: 15 residues. The germline V gene has CDR1 SGHAT and CDR2 FQNNGV. V shed 1 base and J 3 bases; nucleotides not matched to a gene: 3. The CDR3 sequence: CASSLGPSGKETQYF. CDR3 nucleotides: TGTGCCAGCAGCTTAGGCCCTAGCGGGAAAGAGACCCAGTACTTC.

This rearrangement joins TRBV18 to TRBJ1-1; 8 bases map to TRBD1. The ends lost 3 bases at V and 6 bases at J; junction bases unmatched: 9. The germline gives CDR1 KGHSH, CDR2 LQKENI. This CDR3 comprises 15 residues. CDR3 region: CASSPTGQGVPEAFF. Written as DNA, the CDR3 is TGTGCCAGCTCACCGACAGGACAGGGAGTCCCTGAAGCTTTCTTT.

This clone was detected only a few times. The rearrangement links TRBV29-1 to TRBJ2-7; D ambiguous. Germline values: CDR1 SQVTM, CDR2 ANQGSEA. The CDR3 runs to 11 residues. Trimming pared 6 bases from V and 6 bases from J, leaving 12 bases between. Here the CDR3 DNA reads TGCAGCGTAAAAAATGGCTTCGAGCAGTACTTC. Amino acid sequence: CSVKNGFEQYF.

In DNA form, the CDR3 reads TGTGCCAGCAGCTTTTCGACAGTGATGAACACTGAAGCTTTCTTT. Protein product: CASSFSTVMNTEAFF. The gene calls are TRBV5-4 and TRBJ1-1; TRBD1 is a possible D gene (5 bases). The V gene lost 2 bases and the J gene lost 0 bases, with 11 bases spanning the gap. Germline-derived CDR1 and CDR2 are SGHNT and YYREEE (reference sequence). The CDR3 spans 15 residues. The whole variable domain, filled in from reference TRBV5-4 and TRBJ1-1, reads ETGVTQSPTHLIKTRGQQVTLRCSSQSGHNTVSWYQQALGQGPQFIFQYYREEENGRGNFPPRFSGLQFPNYSSELNVNALELDDSALYLCASSFSTVMNTEAFFGQGTRLTVV.

This chain links TRBV4-1 with TRBJ1-2; 7 nucleotides match TRBD1. The V and J ends lost 0 bases and 7 bases, in that order; junction bases with no gene match: 8. The CDR3 is 15 residues long. The germline CDR1 and CDR2 sequences are MGHRA and YSYEKL. The CDR3 DNA reads as TGCGCCAGCAGCCAAGATTTACGGGACAGTAGTGGCTACACCTTC. Its protein is CASSQDLRDSSGYTF.

This clone was picked up one time. This rearrangement joins TRBV29-1 to TRBJ1-1, with 12 bases that match TRBD1. This CDR3 is built from 14 residues. V was pared by 5 bases and J by 4 bases, with 5 bases of the junction left unmatched. Germline CDR1 SQVTM, CDR2 ANQGSEA. The DNA of the CDR3 is TGCAGCGTTTTGGGACAGGGGGCTGGCACTGAAGCTTTCTTT. Translating gives CSVLGQGAGTEAFF.

This sequence joins TRBV3-1 (or the pseudogene TRBV3-2) and TRBJ2-1; TRBD2 matches 7 bases. Trimming cost V 4 bases and J 7 bases; bases outside gene matches: 10. Germline V gene data show CDR1 as LGHDT and CDR2 as YNNKEL (reference sequence). The CDR3 covers 15 residues. CDR3 DNA: TGTGCCAGCAGCCTGCCTGGGGGGGGTTTAAATGAGCAGTTCTTC. Its protein is CASSLPGGGLNEQFF.

The chain recombines TRBV11-1 with TRBJ2-7, with TRBD1 as a possible D gene (5 bases). Germline CDR1 SGHAT, CDR2 FQDESV (reference sequence). Trimming shortened V by 3 bases and J by 2 bases, and 5 bases separated the two germline ends. This CDR3 spans 12 amino acids. The CDR3 loop is CASSFRAYEQYF. CDR3 nucleotides: TGTGCCAGCAGCTTCAGGGCCTACGAGCAGTACTTC.

The chain links TRBV25-1 to TRBJ2-2; no definite D call. In germline, CDR1 is MGHDK, CDR2 SYGVNS. The CDR3 has 14 amino acids. V lost 9 bases, J lost 7 bases, and 18 bases lay in between. CDR3 sequence (DNA): TGTGCCAGTAGCCCCCGTCCCGAAAACGGGGAGCTGTTTTTT. The encoded protein is CASSPRPENGELFF.

The DNA of the CDR3 is TGTGCCAGCAGTCCCCTAACTAGCGGGATCTTAAATGAGCAGTTCTTC. This translates into CASSPLTSGILNEQFF. The rearrangement links TRBV2 to TRBJ2-1; 10 nucleotides line up with TRBD2. Germline assignment: CDR1 SNHLY and CDR2 FYNNEI. The CDR3 length is 16 residues. Germline trimming cut 5 bases from V and 7 bases from J; bases unmatched to any gene: 11.

This chain connects TRBV7-8 to TRBJ1-4, with 11 bases lining up with TRBD1. V trimming: 5 bases; J trimming: 2 bases; junction bases outside the gene matches: 7. Germline loops: CDR1 SGHVS, CDR2 FQNEAQ. The CDR3 consists of 17 residues. Here the CDR3 reads CASSTGTGGFTNEKLFF. CDR3 nucleotides: TGTGCCAGCAGCACCGGGACAGGGGGTTTTACTAATGAAAAACTGTTTTTT.

V is TRBV13 and J is TRBJ2-3; no clear D gene. Trimming pared 1 base from V and 6 bases from J, leaving 14 bases between. Germline V gene sequence: CDR1 PRHDT, CDR2 FYEKMQ (reference sequence). CDR3 length: 15 amino acids. The CDR3 protein is CASSLVGTHGDTQYF. CDR3 nucleotide sequence: TGTGCCAGCAGCTTAGTCGGTACACACGGGGATACGCAGTATTTT. The whole variable domain, remainder taken from reference TRBV13 and TRBJ2-3, is AAGVIQSPRHLIKEKRETATLKCYPIPRHDTVYWYQQGPGQDPQFLISFYEKMQSDKGSIPDRFSAQQFSDYHSELNMSSLELGDSALYFCASSLVGTHGDTQYFGPGTRLTVL.

The gene calls are TRBV3-1 (or the pseudogene TRBV3-2) and TRBJ2-5; TRBD2 aligns across 12 bases. The CDR3 loop spans 16 amino acids. Germline CDR1 reads LGHDT; CDR2 reads YNNKEL (reference sequence). V gave up 2 bases and J gave up 4 bases; unmatched junction bases: 5. CDR3 DNA: TGTGCCAGCAGCCAAAAATCTAGCGGGGGGGGAGAGACCCAGTACTTC. This encodes CASSQKSSGGGETQYF.

The chain joins TRBV30 to TRBJ1-2; the D gene is possibly TRBD1 (5 bases). The germline CDR1 and CDR2 sequences are GTSNPN and SVGIG (reference sequence). V lost 2 bases, J lost 12 bases, and 13 bases lay in between. This CDR3 region has 11 residues. In DNA form, the CDR3 reads TGTGCCTGGAGTCAGGGTAAAGAGGACACCTTC. As protein: CAWSQGKEDTF. Based on the CDR3 plus reference TRBV30 and TRBJ1-2, the full variable domain is SQTIHQWPATLVQPVGSPLSLECTVEGTSNPNLYWYRQAAGRGLQLLFYSVGIGQISSEVPQNLSASRPQDRQFILSSKKLLLSDSGFYLCAWSQGKEDTFGSGTRLTVV.

V usage is TRBV18 and J usage is TRBJ2-3; 7 bases match TRBD1. Germline values: CDR1 KGHSH, CDR2 LQKENI. Trimming at V came to 6 bases and at J to 1 base, leaving 7 bases not matched to a gene. This CDR3 is built from 15 residues. The CDR3 protein is CASSPGQVGTDTQYF. CDR3 bases: TGTGCCAGCTCCCCTGGACAGGTGGGCACAGATACGCAGTATTTT.

CDR3 sequence reads: CASSLQGWNQPQHF. CDR3 sequence (DNA): TGTGCCAGCAGTTTACAGGGTTGGAATCAGCCCCAGCATTTT. The chain links TRBV27 to TRBJ1-5; D possibly corresponds to TRBD1 (5 bases). There are 14 residues in the CDR3. Germline V lookup: CDR1 MNHEY, CDR2 SMNVEV (reference sequence). V gave up 2 bases and J gave up 4 bases, with 9 bases separating them.

The chain recombines TRBV4-1 with TRBJ1-3; D perhaps matches TRBD1 (5 bases). CDR3 length equals 14 residues. The germline V gene has CDR1 MGHRA and CDR2 YSYEKL. V lost 2 bases and J 2 bases, leaving 7 bases between the germline ends. The CDR3 region is CASSQQGPGNTIYF. DNA for the CDR3: TGCGCCAGCAGCCAACAGGGTCCTGGAAACACCATATATTTT.

The rearrangement links TRBV29-1 to TRBJ2-2; D possibly corresponds to TRBD1 (6 bases). The V gene's germline CDR1 is SQVTM and CDR2 ANQGSEA. This CDR3 has 14 residues. Trimming took 4 bases from V and 1 from J, leaving 10 bases between them. The CDR3 nucleotides are TGCAGCGTTGCCGGGACAATGAACACCGGGGAGCTGTTTTTT. Its translation: CSVAGTMNTGELFF.

By proportion, this clone is medium-sized (0.01 to 0.1%). The chain uses TRBV13 and TRBJ2-1; TRBD2 matches 11 bases. The CDR3 extends over 15 amino acids. The ends lost 4 bases at V and 8 bases at J; junction bases unmatched: 7. Germline values: CDR1 PRHDT, CDR2 FYEKMQ (reference sequence). The CDR3 here is CASSYISGRAYEQFF. CDR3 nucleotides: TGTGCCAGCAGCTACATTAGCGGGAGGGCCTATGAGCAGTTCTTC.

The rearrangement links TRBV18 to TRBJ2-4, with D tentatively TRBD1 (5 bases). The CDR3 sequence is 14 residues long. The V end was cut by 3 bases, the J end by 8 bases, with 14 bases between. Germline CDR1 reads KGHSH; CDR2 reads LQKENI. The CDR3 nucleotides read TGTGCCAGCTCACCGGGGCAGGGATGGGACATTCAGTACTTC. It yields the protein CASSPGQGWDIQYF.

This chain uses TRBV9 with TRBJ2-7, with D possibly TRBD2 on 5 matching bases. The CDR3 contains 15 residues. Trimming took 3 bases from V and 1 from J, leaving 14 bases between them. The germline V gene encodes CDR1 SGDLS and CDR2 YYNGEE. The chain's CDR3 is CASSETASGSYEQYF. DNA of the CDR3: TGTGCCAGCAGCGAAACGGCGAGCGGTTCCTACGAGCAGTACTTC.

This chain uses TRBV12-3 or TRBV12-4 with TRBJ1-2; D gene unclear. V was pared by 7 bases and J by 5 bases, with 11 bases between. The CDR3 contains 12 residues. The CDR3 DNA follows: TGTGCCAGCACCACGGAGGGTTATGGCTACACCTTC. It yields the protein CASTTEGYGYTF.

This sequence joins TRBV11-3 and TRBJ1-2, with TRBD1 as a possible D gene (5 bases). Germline-derived CDR1 and CDR2 are SGHNT and YENEEA. The CDR3 is 15 residues long. Between the trimmed V and J ends, which lost 0 bases and 4 bases, there was a span of 12 bases. The CDR3 region has the DNA TGTGCCAGCAGCTTAGACGGGGGAGTTCTCTATGGCTACACCTTC. Translation gives CASSLDGGVLYGYTF.